Below, 24 T cell receptor beta chains from the same sample are listed, as sequenced in a study of T cells expressing NK-cell markers. TCRdb reprocessed the 5' RACE reads, with one entry per CDR3 protein and no DNA. This table lists about 400,000 distinct CDR3 sequences. Material: blood T cells: a sorted CD56 or NKG2C T cell subset, CD4+ or CD8+ T cells, or bulk PBMC T cells (not recorded which). The receptors derive from a woman between 45 and 60 years old in good health.

This chain connects TRBV13 to TRBJ2-1; TCRdb's D call of TRBD2 is untestable without DNA. Germline CDR1 reads PRHDT; CDR2 reads FYEKMQ (reference sequence). The CDR3 is 14 amino acids. CDR3 region: CASSLEPLAGDVFF.

The chain recombines TRBV20-1 with TRBJ1-1; there is no DNA to check the TCRdb D call of TRBD1. The CDR3 loop spans 14 amino acids. From germline, CDR1 is DFQATT and CDR2 SNEGSKA (reference sequence). This CDR3 reads CSAIGDRGVTEAFF.

The chain employs TRBV12-3 or TRBV12-4 and TRBJ2-4; TCRdb names TRBD2, which stays unverified in the absence of DNA. The CDR3 has 17 amino acids. The CDR3 region is CASSLRGGAGTKNIQYF.

This chain uses TRBV27 with TRBJ1-6; TCRdb designates TRBD1, a call that cannot be tested without DNA. CDR1 and CDR2 from the germline V gene are MNHEY and SMNVEV (reference sequence). The CDR3 totals 12 residues. This chain's CDR3 is CASNTGNSPLHF.

This chain joins TRBV2 and TRBJ2-1. CDR1 is SNHLY, CDR2 FYNNEI, per germline. The CDR3 is 12 residues long. This chain's CDR3 is CASTTTSNEQFF.

The genes are TRBV6-5 and TRBJ2-4; TCRdb designates TRBD1, a call that cannot be tested without DNA. Germline CDR1 and CDR2: MNHEY and SVGAGI. The CDR3 has 13 amino acids. Here the CDR3 reads CASSQGSKNIQYF.

The chain has TRBV28 and TRBJ1-5. The germline CDR1 and CDR2 sequences are MDHEN and SYDVKM. The CDR3 consists of 15 residues. The CDR3 protein is CASSTPRISNQPQHF.

The chain employs TRBV20-1 and TRBJ2-7; TCRdb's D call, TRBD1, is unchecked because there is no DNA. The germline CDR1 and CDR2 sequences are DFQATT and SNEGSKA (reference sequence). This CDR3 has 16 amino acids. CDR3 residues: CSARAPMRGTLYEQYF.

The chain links TRBV12-3 or TRBV12-4 to TRBJ1-1. There are 13 residues in the CDR3. CDR3 protein: CASSRPYGTEAFF.

This rearrangement joins TRBV4-1 to TRBJ2-6. CDR3 length: 16 amino acids. Germline V gene data show CDR1 as MGHRA and CDR2 as YSYEKL. The CDR3 loop reads CASSQDPLLRANVLTF.

The V call is TRBV7-8, the J call TRBJ2-7; the D gene TCRdb calls, TRBD2, cannot be checked with no DNA. The germline V gene encodes CDR1 SGHVS and CDR2 FQNEAQ. This CDR3 contains 12 residues. The CDR3 here is CASSRGTHEQYF.

The chain employs TRBV20-1 and TRBJ1-5; TCRdb's D call, TRBD1, is unchecked because there is no DNA. Germline values: CDR1 DFQATT, CDR2 SNEGSKA (reference sequence). This CDR3 comprises 16 residues. The CDR3 spells CSASPTRRQGNQPQHF.

The V gene is TRBV20-1, the J gene TRBJ2-7; TCRdb gives TRBD1 as the D gene, but with no DNA this cannot be confirmed. The CDR3 has 15 amino acids. CDR1 and CDR2 from the germline V gene are DFQATT and SNEGSKA (reference sequence). The CDR3 reads CSASNLRDRPYEQYF.

This rearrangement joins TRBV5-5 to TRBJ2-3; TCRdb indicates TRBD2, and absent DNA this call remains unverified. Looked up from germline, CDR1 is SGHKS and CDR2 is YYEKEE (reference sequence). The CDR3 totals 15 residues. The CDR3 spells CASSILDSSTDTQYF. The full variable domain, completed using reference TRBV5-5 and TRBJ2-3, is DAGVTQSPTHLIKTRGQQVTLRCSPISGHKSVSWYQQVLGQGPQFIFQYYEKEERGRGNFPDRFSARQFPNYSSELNVNALLLGDSALYLCASSILDSSTDTQYFGPGTRLTVL.

The chain has TRBV21-1 and TRBJ2-3; TCRdb selects TRBD1, and the lack of DNA leaves this call unchecked. TRBV21-1 is a pseudogene. The CDR3 loop spans 14 amino acids. The CDR3 loop is CANIDRDNVDTQYF.

The chain uses TRBV14 and TRBJ2-1; the D call of TRBD2 rests on TCRdb alone, since no DNA is present to check it. Germline V gives CDR1 SGHDN, CDR2 FVKESK. The CDR3 is 18 residues long. The CDR3 region is CASSQLLQRASSYNEQFF.

V and J are TRBV4-1 and TRBJ2-3; TCRdb gives TRBD2 as the D gene, but with no DNA this cannot be confirmed. The CDR3 runs to 17 residues. From germline, CDR1 is MGHRA and CDR2 YSYEKL. The CDR3 region is CASSSQGASGSTDTQYF.

The chain carries TRBV5-1 and TRBJ2-3. From germline, CDR1 is SGHRS and CDR2 YFSETQ. CDR3 length: 13 amino acids. The CDR3 sequence: CASSHGPTDTQYF.

The chain recombines TRBV30 with TRBJ2-2. Germline CDR1 is GTSNPN and CDR2 is SVGIG (reference sequence). This CDR3 spans 13 amino acids. CDR3 in amino acids: CAWNIGNTGELFF.

This chain joins TRBV5-1 and TRBJ2-1. The CDR3 loop spans 14 amino acids. The germline V gene has CDR1 SGHRS and CDR2 YFSETQ. The CDR3 sequence: CASSLETTSNEQFF.

This rearrangement joins TRBV12-3 or TRBV12-4 to TRBJ2-2. This CDR3 spans 11 amino acids. CDR3 protein: CASSRAEELFF.

The V gene is TRBV5-1, the J gene TRBJ1-1. The CDR3 spans 17 residues. The germline gives CDR1 SGHRS, CDR2 YFSETQ. CDR3 region: CASSLAGGARMNTEAFF.

The chain joins TRBV20-1 to TRBJ2-1; lacking DNA, the TRBD2 call made by TCRdb goes unchecked. The CDR3 has 13 amino acids. From germline, CDR1 is DFQATT and CDR2 SNEGSKA (reference sequence). This CDR3 reads CSAYGTAEDEQFF.

The CDR3 sequence: CSVGRGRGYEQYF. The chain links TRBV29-1 to TRBJ2-7; TCRdb gives TRBD1 as the D gene, but with no DNA this cannot be confirmed. CDR1 and CDR2 (germline): SQVTM, ANQGSEA. The CDR3 loop spans 13 amino acids.